This T cell receptor beta chain was found in a study of OX40 agonist ivuxolimab in advanced cancers. Concerning the study at large: The costimulatory receptor OX40 (CD134) was targeted by ivuxolimab, a fully human IgG2 agonistic monoclonal antibody. Intravenous ivuxolimab was administered to patients every 2 weeks at six dose levels: 0.01, 0.1, 0.3, 1.5, 3 and 10 mg/kg. Of the 50 to 55 patients in dose escalation, 19 had hepatocellular carcinoma, roughly 15 had melanoma, 9 had renal cell carcinoma and 9 had head and neck cancer. In the dose-escalation cohort, roughly 80% of patients were male, and the mean age was around 60 years, with a range of 23 to 79. Patients were allowed to have had prior anti-PD-1, anti-PD-L1 or anti-CTLA-4 therapy, and around 40% of the dose-escalation patients had previously received checkpoint inhibitors. Partial responses occurred in three dose-escalation patients, of whom one had hepatocellular carcinoma and two had cutaneous melanoma. The point of sequencing TCRbeta in the periphery was to test whether ivuxolimab changed TCR sequence diversity and drove clonal T-cell expansion. The paper reports the monotherapy dose-escalation portion (N of about 54 patients) of the phase I ivuxolimab trial. The research as a whole found: Partial responders in the 0.1-3.0 mg/kg groups had among the lowest normalized peripheral clonal expansion, especially among CD8+ T cells. After ivuxolimab, expanded clones were on average more numerous among CD8+ T cells than among CD4+ T cells. The antigen specificity of the clonally expanded peripheral T cells was not determined. At doses of 0.1 to 3.0 mg/kg, clonal expansion of both CD4+ and CD8+ T cells in blood was seen between baseline and week 6. Low levels of normalized T-cell clonal expansion were also shown by some nonresponding patients.

This clone was counted once. Its cognate antigen has yet to be identified. Qualities for individual bases were not recorded, and no much larger clone is one base off. Patients with autoimmune disease history or receiving systemic immunosuppression were excluded from the trial. Peripheral blood for TCR sequencing was collected from all dose cohorts at baseline, on cycle 4 day 1, and on cycle 7 day 1. The samples were taken from a phase I, first-in-human, multicenter, open-label dose-escalation trial of ivuxolimab. Adults with locally advanced or metastatic melanoma, renal cell, hepatocellular, or head and neck squamous cell carcinoma were enrolled in the trial. Before TCR sequencing, CD4+ T cells and CD8+ T cells from peripheral blood were sorted into separate populations. Per the germline V gene (reference sequence), MNHEY is the CDR1 and SMNVEV is the CDR2. Trimming removed 6 bases from V and 0 bases from J; the gene matches leave 5 bases unexplained. The CDR3 has 15 amino acids, counting the end cysteine and phenylalanine. Solely the CDR3 DNA is kept, with 45 bases framed from the first base.

Genomic DNA was isolated from the sorted cells so that the TCRbeta CDR3 region could be sequenced. The immunoSEQ Assay was used for sequencing of TCRbeta CDR3 regions. Sourced from immuneACCESS, this table was stored by TCRdb with only in-frame sequences that have V and J called. A share of the clones is absent; for the studies checked, an unresolved V gene accounts for under half, and the remainder has no known explanation. The sample records about 42,000 clones, approximately 83% of which are singletons. The ten biggest clones cover approximately 15% of the sample. The source was CD4+ or CD8+ T cells sorted from blood, collected in a trial of the OX40 agonist ivuxolimab. The chain is made from TRBV27 and TRBJ2-7; the central 10 bases match TRBD1. This TCR came from an adult with an advanced solid tumor such as melanoma, head and neck, liver or kidney cancer. At the DNA level, the sequence is TGTGCCAGCAGCCTGGACAGGGGGAGCTCCTACGAGCAGTACTTC. This is translated as CASSLDRGSSYEQYF.